Presented here are 28 T cell receptor beta chains from one specimen sequenced in a study of radiotherapy plus CTLA-4 blockade in lung cancer. Profiling relied on immunoSEQ multiplex PCR, and the TCRdb table lists in-frame clones only, not all of them. The profile shows more than 75,000 clones, approximately 75% of them singletons. The starting material was peripheral blood, obtained from a patient treated with radiotherapy plus ipilimumab. These TCRs come from a human donor with non-small cell lung cancer that progressed on radiotherapy plus ipilimumab.

The chain uses TRBV7-2 and TRBJ2-3; 12 nucleotides match TRBD1. Per the germline V gene, CDR1 is SGHTA and CDR2 is FQGNSA. The CDR3 runs to 17 residues. Trimming at V came to 2 bases and at J to 4 bases, leaving 7 bases not matched to a gene. CDR3 sequence (DNA): TGTGCCAGCAGCTTAAAGAGGGGACAGGGGGCTCCAGATACGCAGTATTTT. Protein product: CASSLKRGQGAPDTQYF. Combining the CDR3 with reference TRBV7-2 and TRBJ2-3 gives the whole variable domain GAGVSQSPSNKVTEKGKDVELRCDPISGHTALYWYRQSLGQGLEFLIYFQGNSAPDKSGLPSDRFSAERTGGSVSTLTIQRTQQEDSAVYLCASSLKRGQGAPDTQYFGPGTRLTVL.

The rearrangement uses TRBV4-1 and TRBJ2-7; D is tentatively TRBD1 or TRBD2 (5 bases each). CDR3 length equals 14 residues. Trimming shortened V by 1 base and J by 7 bases, and 14 bases separated the two germline ends. Germline CDR1 MGHRA, CDR2 YSYEKL. The CDR3 region has the DNA TGCGCCAGCAGCCAAGTGAGGGACGGACAAGAGCAGTACTTC. Its protein product is CASSQVRDGQEQYF.

The chain recombines TRBV6-5 with TRBJ2-1; 8 positions match TRBD2. The length of the CDR3 is 14 residues. From germline, CDR1 is MNHEY and CDR2 SVGAGI. J lost 7 bases, V lost 4 bases, and 6 bases had no gene match. The CDR3: CASSLPGGWNEQFF. The CDR3 DNA is TGTGCCAGCAGTTTGCCGGGGGGGTGGAATGAGCAGTTCTTC.

The chain recombines TRBV27 with TRBJ2-3, with D possibly matching TRBD1 (5 bases). Looked up from germline, CDR1 is MNHEY and CDR2 is SMNVEV (reference sequence). Trimming stripped 5 bases from V and 6 bases from J, with 15 bases between. The CDR3 has 14 amino acids. CDR3 residues: CASSRARVTDTQYF. The DNA for the CDR3 is TGTGCCAGCAGTCGGGCCAGGGTGACCGATACGCAGTATTTT.

The chain carries TRBV7-9 and TRBJ2-1, with D possibly TRBD1 on 6 matching bases. From germline, CDR1 is SEHNR and CDR2 FQNEAQ (reference sequence). The CDR3 extends over 18 amino acids. V dropped 5 bases and J dropped 0 bases, with 20 bases sitting between them. The CDR3 DNA sequence: TGTGCCAGCAGCCCCAGGGTCCGGGACAAGAGCTCCTACAATGAGCAGTTCTTC. Encoded protein: CASSPRVRDKSSYNEQFF.

V is TRBV7-6 and J is TRBJ2-7; D ambiguous. There are 14 residues in the CDR3. V dropped 1 base and J dropped 1 base, with 8 bases sitting between them. Germline lookup yields CDR1 SGHVS and CDR2 FNYEAQ. The DNA for the CDR3 is TGTGCCAGCAGCTTAGATCTCGTATCCTACGAGCAGTACTTC. Translated, it gives CASSLDLVSYEQYF.

The chain employs TRBV20-1 and TRBJ1-3; no clear D. The V and J ends lost 7 bases and 4 bases respectively, with 8 bases between them. CDR3 size: 11 residues. CDR1 and CDR2 (germline): DFQATT, SNEGSKA (reference sequence). CDR3 sequence (DNA): TGCAGTGGTGGACCCGGAAACACCATATATTTT. Translation gives CSGGPGNTIYF.

This clone has just one count. The chain combines TRBV7-9 with TRBJ2-5, with D perhaps given as TRBD1 or TRBD2 (6 bases each). In germline, CDR1 is SEHNR, CDR2 FQNEAQ (reference sequence). This CDR3 has 14 amino acids. V dropped 5 bases and J dropped 2 bases, with 12 bases sitting between them. CDR3 amino acids: CASSPRGRQETQYF. DNA for the CDR3: TGTGCCAGCAGCCCCCGGGGGCGGCAAGAGACCCAGTACTTC.

In this sample, this clone turned up once. CDR3 DNA sequence: TGTGCCAGCAGTGAAGTTGGGACAGTCCCCACAGATACGCAGTATTTT. The encoded protein is CASSEVGTVPTDTQYF. V and J are TRBV6-1 and TRBJ2-3; TRBD1 aligns across 7 bases. This CDR3 has 16 amino acids. The trim removed 1 base at V and 2 bases at J, leaving 6 bases unmatched. CDR1 is MNHNS, CDR2 SASEGT, per germline.

V gene TRBV18 combines with J gene TRBJ2-5; weak D call: TRBD1 (5 bases). The end of the DNA is better explained by TRBJ2-7, so the J call may be wrong. Germline-derived CDR1 and CDR2 are KGHSH and LQKENI. The CDR3 contains 14 residues. CDR3 sequence reads: CASSPGRVTYEQYF. Written as DNA, the CDR3 is TGTGCCAGCTCACCGGGCAGGGTGACCTACGAGCAGTACTTC.

This rearrangement joins TRBV7-6 to TRBJ2-7, with D perhaps TRBD2 (5 bases). CDR1 is SGHVS, CDR2 FNYEAQ, per germline. CDR3 length: 12 amino acids. V was pared by 4 bases and J by 2 bases, with 6 bases between. DNA for the CDR3: TGTGCCAGCAGCTCCGGGACCTACGAGCAGTACTTC. This sequence encodes CASSSGTYEQYF.

The chain has TRBV27 and TRBJ1-5, with D perhaps TRBD1 (6 bases). The CDR3 is 14 amino acids. CDR1 MNHEY and CDR2 SMNVEV come from the germline V gene (reference sequence). V lost 5 bases and J lost 0, with 8 bases in between. CDR3 residues: CASSRQDSNQPQHF. CDR3 sequence (DNA): TGTGCCAGCAGTCGACAGGATAGCAATCAGCCCCAGCATTTT.

The chain has TRBV28 and TRBJ1-5; possibly TRBD1 for D (5 bases). This CDR3 has 13 residues. Looked up from germline, CDR1 is MDHEN and CDR2 is SYDVKM. V was clipped by 10 bases and J by 4 bases, with 14 bases between them. CDR3 in amino acids: CATGGLGNQPQHF. CDR3 sequence (DNA): TGTGCCACGGGGGGGTTGGGAAATCAGCCCCAGCATTTT.

The sample holds one count of this clone. V usage is TRBV5-1 and J usage is TRBJ1-2; D call uncertain. Germline CDR1 and CDR2: SGHRS and YFSETQ. The germline V and J ends were trimmed by 0 bases and 3 bases, with 6 bases remaining between them. The CDR3 runs to 13 residues. Written as DNA, the CDR3 is TGCGCCAGCAGCTTGGTGGCGGACTATGGCTACACCTTC. Protein sequence: CASSLVADYGYTF.

The V and J genes are TRBV18 and TRBJ2-3; D is unclear. With 9 bases removed from V and 3 bases from J, the gap between germline ends came to 22 bases. Germline V CDR1 and CDR2: KGHSH, LQKENI. CDR3 length equals 16 residues. In nucleotides, the CDR3 is TGTGCCAGTTCCCCATGGGCACAGAGCAGTACAGATACGCAGTATTTT. Translated, it gives CASSPWAQSSTDTQYF.

The chain joins TRBV6-1 to TRBJ2-1; a weak D match, TRBD1 (6 bases). The CDR3 has 14 amino acids. Looked up from germline, CDR1 is MNHNS and CDR2 is SASEGT. V lost 10 bases and J lost 0, with 13 bases in between. Here the CDR3 reads CATQGPASYNEQFF. The DNA for the CDR3 is TGTGCCACCCAGGGGCCCGCCTCCTACAATGAGCAGTTCTTC.

This sequence joins TRBV4-1 and TRBJ2-1; the D is unclear. Deletions cut 1 base from V and 0 bases from J, with 7 bases between. The CDR3 spans 15 residues. Germline-derived CDR1 and CDR2 are MGHRA and YSYEKL. CDR3 sequence (DNA): TGCGCCAGCAGCCAAGCGGCCAGCTCCTACAATGAGCAGTTCTTC. The encoded protein is CASSQAASSYNEQFF.

This clone was detected once. The chain is built from TRBV28 and TRBJ2-3; 11 nucleotides match TRBD1. Germline CDR1 and CDR2: MDHEN and SYDVKM. Trimming took 5 bases from V and 13 from J; bases not matched to a gene: 2. The CDR3 sequence is 11 residues long. CDR3 region: CASSLGQGEYF. CDR3 coding DNA: TGTGCCAGCAGTCTGGGACAGGGGGAGTATTTT.

The chain has TRBV5-8 and TRBJ1-5; a possible D gene is TRBD1 (6 bases). This CDR3 comprises 15 residues. CDR1 and CDR2 (germline): SGHTS, YDEGEE. Trimming left V 4 bases short and J 3 bases short, with 14 bases between. CDR3: CASSPGAGPNQPQHF. CDR3 nucleotides: TGTGCCAGCAGCCCGGGGGCAGGGCCCAATCAGCCCCAGCATTTT.

The chain couples TRBV27 to TRBJ1-6, with no clear D. The germline V and J ends were trimmed by 3 bases and 9 bases, with 6 bases remaining between them. The germline V gene encodes CDR1 MNHEY and CDR2 SMNVEV (reference sequence). The CDR3 contains 12 residues. For the CDR3, the DNA is TGTGCCAGCAGTTTTCACAGTTCACCCCTCCACTTT. Translation: CASSFHSSPLHF.

V is TRBV27 and J is TRBJ1-5; D remains ambiguous. The CDR3 is 10 amino acids. Trimming removed 5 bases at V and 7 bases at J, with 3 bases between. Germline CDR1 MNHEY, CDR2 SMNVEV (reference sequence). In DNA, the CDR3 is TGTGCCAGCAGTCGGCAGCCCCAGCATTTT. It specifies CASSRQPQHF.

CDR3 amino acids: CASSDGQGPYF. The CDR3, as DNA: TGTGCCAGCAGCGACGGACAGGGGCCTTACTTC. V usage is TRBV6-8 and J usage is TRBJ2-5, with 9 bases lining up with TRBD1. This CDR3 is built from 11 residues. The germline CDR1 and CDR2 sequences are MNHGY and SAAAGT. J was trimmed by 14 bases and V by 6 bases; bases with no gene match: 7.

This clone was detected a few times. V gene TRBV9 combines with J gene TRBJ2-7; D gene uncertain. Germline CDR1 reads SGDLS; CDR2 reads YYNGEE. This CDR3 is built from 14 residues. V was shortened by 4 bases and J by 3 bases, with 14 bases between the two germline ends. The CDR3 loop reads CASSLGSDIYEQYF. DNA for the CDR3: TGTGCCAGCAGCCTGGGTTCTGACATCTACGAGCAGTACTTC.

Written as DNA, the CDR3 is TGTGCCAGCAGTCGGAGGCAAGAGACCCAGTACTTC. Its protein is CASSRRQETQYF. The chain joins TRBV7-2 to TRBJ2-5; perhaps TRBD2 as D (5 bases). The V gene's germline CDR1 is SGHTA and CDR2 FQGNSA. V lost 6 bases to trimming and J lost 2 bases, with 7 bases between them. The CDR3 length is 12 residues.

This clone was detected only once. At the DNA level, this CDR3 is encoded by other sequences in the same sample as well. The chain uses TRBV5-4 and TRBJ2-1, with D perhaps matching TRBD2 (7 bases). The germline V gene encodes CDR1 SGHNT and CDR2 YYREEE (reference sequence). The CDR3 sequence is 17 residues long. Trimming shortened V by 4 bases and J by 7 bases, and 24 bases separated the two germline ends. The chain's CDR3 is CASSGVRGGGSHNEQFF. The CDR3, as DNA: TGTGCCAGCAGCGGAGTCAGAGGGGGGGGCAGCCATAATGAGCAGTTCTTC.

The rearrangement links TRBV15 to TRBJ1-2; D not certain. Per the germline V gene, CDR1 is LNHNV and CDR2 is YYDKDF (reference sequence). Trimming removed 0 bases from V and 4 bases from J, with 9 bases in between. This CDR3 is built from 14 residues. The DNA for the CDR3 is TGTGCCACCAGCAGAGATAAACACAGCTATGGCTACACCTTC. It is translated as CATSRDKHSYGYTF.

The chain joins TRBV2 to TRBJ2-3; 8 bases match TRBD2. The CDR3 sequence is 15 residues long. The V gene end was trimmed by 1 base and the J gene end by 9 bases; junction bases not matched to a gene: 9. Germline loops: CDR1 SNHLY, CDR2 FYNNEI. CDR3 protein: CASSEGRLARNTQYF. The CDR3 coding sequence is TGTGCCAGCAGTGAAGGCCGACTAGCGCGGAACACGCAGTATTTT.

The chain couples TRBV6-6 to TRBJ2-5, with 7 bases fitting TRBD1. CDR3 size: 15 residues. In germline, CDR1 is MNHNY, CDR2 SVGAGI (reference sequence). V shed 6 bases and J 0 bases; nucleotides not matched to a gene: 7. CDR3 residues: CASRAGTANQETQYF. As DNA, the CDR3 is TGTGCCAGCAGAGCCGGGACAGCTAACCAAGAGACCCAGTACTTC.